This TCR beta chain was captured in a study of CD8+ T cells in alopecia areata. Overall study context: Oral tofacitinib, 5 to 10 mg twice daily, was given in an open-label trial. Notes on the study in general: Lesional scalp, especially alopecia totalis/universalis, showed higher clonality than normal scalp.

Reverse transcribed after extraction, RNA yielded cDNA as the sequencing template. This table comes from immunoSEQ multiplex PCR, and its TCRdb copy is limited to in-frame clones, with some not included. Of some 200,000 clones in the sample, 58% were seen once. Treatment specified: oral pan-JAK inhibitor, 5-10 mg twice daily. The researchers isolated CD4+ and CD8+ T cells from PBMCs by sorting. This clone was observed a few times. Antigen unknown. The CDR3 is 15 amino acids. Germline V lookup: CDR1 LNHDA, CDR2 SQIVND (reference sequence). The V and J ends lost 9 bases and 6 bases, in that order; junction bases with no gene match: 12.

The sample was CD4+ T cells sorted from blood, taken at week 24, from a patient treated with tofacitinib. The TCR originated in a human donor with alopecia areata. The chain uses TRBV19 and TRBJ1-4; 8 bases agree with TRBD1. The CDR3 DNA reads TGTGCCAGCGGTACCACCAGGGGGCTAGATGAAAAACTGTTTTTT. Amino acids: CASGTTRGLDEKLFF.